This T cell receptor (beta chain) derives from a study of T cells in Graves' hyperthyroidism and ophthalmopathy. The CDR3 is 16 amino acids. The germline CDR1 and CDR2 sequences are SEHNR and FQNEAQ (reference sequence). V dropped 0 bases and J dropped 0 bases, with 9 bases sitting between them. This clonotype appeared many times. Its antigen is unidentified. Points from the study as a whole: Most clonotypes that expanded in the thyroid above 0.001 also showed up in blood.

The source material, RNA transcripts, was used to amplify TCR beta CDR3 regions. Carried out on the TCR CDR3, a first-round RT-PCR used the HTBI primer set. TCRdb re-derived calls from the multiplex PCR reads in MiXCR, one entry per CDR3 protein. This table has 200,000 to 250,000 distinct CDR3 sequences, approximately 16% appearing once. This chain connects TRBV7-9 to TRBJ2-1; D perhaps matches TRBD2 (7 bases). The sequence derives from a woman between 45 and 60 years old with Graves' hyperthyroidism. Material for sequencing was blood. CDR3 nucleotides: TGTGCCAGCAGCTTAGCAGGGGGGGGCTCCTACAATGAGCAGTTCTTC. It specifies CASSLAGGGSYNEQFF.